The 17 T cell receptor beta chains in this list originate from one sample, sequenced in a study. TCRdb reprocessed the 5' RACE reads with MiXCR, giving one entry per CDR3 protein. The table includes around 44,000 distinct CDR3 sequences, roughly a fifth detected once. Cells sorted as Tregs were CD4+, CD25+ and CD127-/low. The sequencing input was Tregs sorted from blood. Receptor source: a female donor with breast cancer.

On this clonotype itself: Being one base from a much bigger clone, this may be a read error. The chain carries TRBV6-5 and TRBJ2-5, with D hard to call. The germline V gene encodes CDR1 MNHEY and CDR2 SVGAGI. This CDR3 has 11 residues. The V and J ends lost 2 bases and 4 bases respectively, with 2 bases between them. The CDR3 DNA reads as TGTGCCAGCAGTTACGGAGAGACCCAGTACTTC. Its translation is CASSYGETQYF.

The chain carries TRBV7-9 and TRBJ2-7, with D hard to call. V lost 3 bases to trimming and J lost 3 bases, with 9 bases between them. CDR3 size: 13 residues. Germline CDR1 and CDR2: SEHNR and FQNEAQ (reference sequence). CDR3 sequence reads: CASSFGPHYEQYF. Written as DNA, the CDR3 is TGTGCCAGCAGCTTTGGCCCGCACTACGAGCAGTACTTC.

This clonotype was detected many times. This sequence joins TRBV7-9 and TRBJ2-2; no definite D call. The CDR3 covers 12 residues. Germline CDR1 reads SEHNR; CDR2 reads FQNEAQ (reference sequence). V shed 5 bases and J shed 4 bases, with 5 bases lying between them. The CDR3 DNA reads TGTGCCAGCAGCCCAACCACCGGGGAGCTGTTTTTT. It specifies CASSPTTGELFF.

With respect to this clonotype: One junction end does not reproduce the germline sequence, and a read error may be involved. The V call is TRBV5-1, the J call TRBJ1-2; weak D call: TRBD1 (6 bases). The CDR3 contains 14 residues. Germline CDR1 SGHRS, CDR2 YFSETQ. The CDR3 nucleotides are TGCACCAGCAGCTTGGGGCCAGGGGATGATGGCTACACCTTC. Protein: CTSSLGPGDDGYTF.

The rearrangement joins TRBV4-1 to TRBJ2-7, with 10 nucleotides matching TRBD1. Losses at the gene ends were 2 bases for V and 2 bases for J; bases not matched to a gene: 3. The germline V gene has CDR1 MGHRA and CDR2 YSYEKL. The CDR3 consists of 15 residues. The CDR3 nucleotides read TGCGCCAGCAGCCAACCGGGACAGGGGACCTACGAGCAGTACTTC. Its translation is CASSQPGQGTYEQYF.

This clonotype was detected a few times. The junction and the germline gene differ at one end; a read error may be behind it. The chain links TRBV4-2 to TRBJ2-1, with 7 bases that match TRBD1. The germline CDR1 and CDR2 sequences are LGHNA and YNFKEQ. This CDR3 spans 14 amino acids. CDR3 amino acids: CATSPRDSINEQFF. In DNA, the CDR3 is TGTGCCACCAGCCCCCGGGACAGTATCAATGAGCAGTTCTTC.

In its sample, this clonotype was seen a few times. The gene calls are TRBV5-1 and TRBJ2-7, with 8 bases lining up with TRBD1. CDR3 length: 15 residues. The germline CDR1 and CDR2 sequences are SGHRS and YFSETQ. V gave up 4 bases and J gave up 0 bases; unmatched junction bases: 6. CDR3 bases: TGCGCCAGCAGCAGAGGACAGGGCCTCTCCTACGAGCAGTACTTC. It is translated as CASSRGQGLSYEQYF.

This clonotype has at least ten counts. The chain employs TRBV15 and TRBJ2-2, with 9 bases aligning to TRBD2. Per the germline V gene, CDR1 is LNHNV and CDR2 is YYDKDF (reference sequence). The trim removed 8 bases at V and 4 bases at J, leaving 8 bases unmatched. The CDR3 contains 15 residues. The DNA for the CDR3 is TGTGCCACCGGACGGGTAGCGGGAGTCACCGGGGAGCTGTTTTTT. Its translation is CATGRVAGVTGELFF.

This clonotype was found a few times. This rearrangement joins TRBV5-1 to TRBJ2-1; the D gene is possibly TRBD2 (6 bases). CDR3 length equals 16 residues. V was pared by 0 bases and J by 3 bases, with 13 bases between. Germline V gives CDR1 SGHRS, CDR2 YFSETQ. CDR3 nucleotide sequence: TGCGCCAGCAGCTTGGGTAGCGGAGCTAACTACAATGAGCAGTTCTTC. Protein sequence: CASSLGSGANYNEQFF.

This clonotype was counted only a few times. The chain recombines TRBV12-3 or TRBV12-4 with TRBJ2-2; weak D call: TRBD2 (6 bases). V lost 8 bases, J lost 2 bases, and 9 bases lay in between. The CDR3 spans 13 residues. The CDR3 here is CASSTSNTGELFF. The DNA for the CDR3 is TGTGCCAGCTCGACTAGTAACACCGGGGAGCTGTTTTTT.

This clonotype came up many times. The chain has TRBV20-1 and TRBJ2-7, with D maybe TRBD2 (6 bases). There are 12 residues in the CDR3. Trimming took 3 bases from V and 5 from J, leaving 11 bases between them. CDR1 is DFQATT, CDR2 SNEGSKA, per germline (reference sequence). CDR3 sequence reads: CSASGSDHEQYF. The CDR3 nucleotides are TGCAGTGCTAGCGGGAGTGACCACGAGCAGTACTTC.

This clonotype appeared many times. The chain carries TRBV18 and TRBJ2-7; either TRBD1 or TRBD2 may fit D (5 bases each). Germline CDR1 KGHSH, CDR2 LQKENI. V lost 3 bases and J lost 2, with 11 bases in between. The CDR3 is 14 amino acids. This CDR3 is CASSPRGETYEQYF. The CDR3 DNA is TGTGCCAGCTCACCGAGAGGGGAAACCTACGAGCAGTACTTC.

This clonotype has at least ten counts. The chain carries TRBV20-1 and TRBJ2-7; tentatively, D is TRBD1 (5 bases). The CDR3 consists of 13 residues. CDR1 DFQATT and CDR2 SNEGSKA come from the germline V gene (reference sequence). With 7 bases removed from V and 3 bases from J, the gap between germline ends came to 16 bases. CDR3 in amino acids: CSVEPQGDYEQYF. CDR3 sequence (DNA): TGCAGTGTAGAGCCCCAGGGCGACTACGAGCAGTACTTC.

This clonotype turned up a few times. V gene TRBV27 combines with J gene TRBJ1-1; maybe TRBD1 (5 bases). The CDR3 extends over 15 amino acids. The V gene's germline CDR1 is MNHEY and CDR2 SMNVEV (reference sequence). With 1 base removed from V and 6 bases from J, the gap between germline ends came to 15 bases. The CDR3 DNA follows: TGTGCCAGCAGTTTATATGGAGTGTCGGGGCCTGAAGCTTTCTTT. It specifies CASSLYGVSGPEAFF.

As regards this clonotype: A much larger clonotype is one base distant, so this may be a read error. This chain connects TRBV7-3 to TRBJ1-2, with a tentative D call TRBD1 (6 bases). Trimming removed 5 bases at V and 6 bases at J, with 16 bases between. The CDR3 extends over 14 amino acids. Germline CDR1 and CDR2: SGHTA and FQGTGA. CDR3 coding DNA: TGTGCCAGCAGCACCCTCGGGGGCGCAAATGGCTACACCTTC. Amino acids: CASSTLGGANGYTF.

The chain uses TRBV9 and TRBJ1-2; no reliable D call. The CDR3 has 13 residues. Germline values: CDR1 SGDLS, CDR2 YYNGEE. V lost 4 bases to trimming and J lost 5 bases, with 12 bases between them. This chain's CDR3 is CASSSSENYGYTF. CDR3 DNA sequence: TGTGCCAGCAGCTCGTCGGAGAATTATGGCTACACCTTC.

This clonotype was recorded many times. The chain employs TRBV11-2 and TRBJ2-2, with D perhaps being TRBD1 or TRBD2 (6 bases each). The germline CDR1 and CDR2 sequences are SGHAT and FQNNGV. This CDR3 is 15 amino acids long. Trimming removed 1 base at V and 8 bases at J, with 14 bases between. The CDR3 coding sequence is TGTGCCAGCAGCTTAGGAGGGGGACTCTCGGGGGAGCTGTTTTTT. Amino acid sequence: CASSLGGGLSGELFF.